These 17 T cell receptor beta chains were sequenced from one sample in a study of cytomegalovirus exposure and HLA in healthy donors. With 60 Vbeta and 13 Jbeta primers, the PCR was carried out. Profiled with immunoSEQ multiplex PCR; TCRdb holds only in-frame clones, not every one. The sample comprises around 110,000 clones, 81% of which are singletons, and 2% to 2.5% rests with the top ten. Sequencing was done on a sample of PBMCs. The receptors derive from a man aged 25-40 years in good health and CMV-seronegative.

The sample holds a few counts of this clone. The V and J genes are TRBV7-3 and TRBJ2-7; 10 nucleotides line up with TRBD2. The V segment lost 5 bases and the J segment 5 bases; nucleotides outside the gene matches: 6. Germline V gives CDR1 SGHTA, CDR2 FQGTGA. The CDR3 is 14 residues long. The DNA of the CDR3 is TGTGCCAGCAGCCACTCTAGCGGGAGTAACGAGCAGTACTTC. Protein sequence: CASSHSSGSNEQYF.

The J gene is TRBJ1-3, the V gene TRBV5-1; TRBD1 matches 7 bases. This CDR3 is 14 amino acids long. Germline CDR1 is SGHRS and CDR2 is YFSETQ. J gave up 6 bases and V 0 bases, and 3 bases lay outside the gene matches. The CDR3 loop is CASSLGDRVNTIYF. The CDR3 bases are TGCGCCAGCAGCTTGGGTGACAGGGTAAACACCATATATTTT.

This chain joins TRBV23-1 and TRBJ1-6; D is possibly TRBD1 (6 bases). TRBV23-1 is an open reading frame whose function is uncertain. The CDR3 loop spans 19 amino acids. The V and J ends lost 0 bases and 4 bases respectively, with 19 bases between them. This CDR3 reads CASSQSESRDTTYNSPLHF. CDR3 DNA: TGCGCCAGCAGTCAATCGGAGTCCCGGGACACGACATATAATTCACCCCTCCACTTT.

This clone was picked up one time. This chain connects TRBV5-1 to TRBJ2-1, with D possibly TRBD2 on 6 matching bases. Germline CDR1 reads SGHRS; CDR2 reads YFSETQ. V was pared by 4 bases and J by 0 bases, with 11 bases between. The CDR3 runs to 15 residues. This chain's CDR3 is CASSELALSYNEQFF. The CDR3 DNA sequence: TGCGCCAGCAGCGAACTAGCTCTCTCCTACAATGAGCAGTTCTTC.

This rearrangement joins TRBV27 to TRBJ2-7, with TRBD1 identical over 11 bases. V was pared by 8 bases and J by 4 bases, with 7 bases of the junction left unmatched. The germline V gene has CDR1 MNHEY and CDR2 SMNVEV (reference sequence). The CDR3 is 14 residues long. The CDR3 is CASWGRDRGYEQYF. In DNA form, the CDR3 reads TGTGCCAGCTGGGGCCGGGACAGGGGGTACGAGCAGTACTTC.

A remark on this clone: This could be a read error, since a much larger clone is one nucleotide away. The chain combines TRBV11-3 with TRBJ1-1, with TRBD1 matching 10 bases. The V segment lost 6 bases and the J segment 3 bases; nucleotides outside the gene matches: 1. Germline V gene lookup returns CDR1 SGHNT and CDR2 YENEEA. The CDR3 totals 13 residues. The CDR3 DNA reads TGTGCCAGCAGAGGACAGGGGGACACTGAAGCTTTCTTT. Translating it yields CASRGQGDTEAFF.

CDR3 amino acids: CASSPGLNNEQFF. CDR3 nucleotide sequence: TGTGCCAGCAGCCCTGGACTCAACAATGAGCAGTTCTTC. This chain uses TRBV9 with TRBJ2-1; perhaps TRBD2 as D (5 bases). Trimming took off 4 bases at V and 5 bases at J, with 10 bases between the two ends. The CDR3 sequence is 13 residues long. Looked up from germline, CDR1 is SGDLS and CDR2 is YYNGEE.

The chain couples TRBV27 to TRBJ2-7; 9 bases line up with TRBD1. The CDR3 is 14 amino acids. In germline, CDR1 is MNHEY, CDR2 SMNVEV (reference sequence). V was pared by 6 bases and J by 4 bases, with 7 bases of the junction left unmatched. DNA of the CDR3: TGTGCCAGCAGGAGTGGGACAGGGCTATACGAGCAGTACTTC. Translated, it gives CASRSGTGLYEQYF.

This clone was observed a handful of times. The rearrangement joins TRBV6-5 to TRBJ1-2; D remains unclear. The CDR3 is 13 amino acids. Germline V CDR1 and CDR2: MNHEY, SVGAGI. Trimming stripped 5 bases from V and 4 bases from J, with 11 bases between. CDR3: CASSNSQTYGYTF. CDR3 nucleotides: TGTGCCAGCAGTAACAGTCAGACCTATGGCTACACCTTC.

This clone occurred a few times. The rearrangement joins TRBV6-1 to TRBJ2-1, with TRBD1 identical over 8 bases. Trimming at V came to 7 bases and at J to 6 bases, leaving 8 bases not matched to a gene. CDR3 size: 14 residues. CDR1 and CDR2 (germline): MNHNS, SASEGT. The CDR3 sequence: CASIGQGARNEQFF. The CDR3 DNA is TGTGCCAGCATAGGACAGGGAGCTCGCAATGAGCAGTTCTTC.

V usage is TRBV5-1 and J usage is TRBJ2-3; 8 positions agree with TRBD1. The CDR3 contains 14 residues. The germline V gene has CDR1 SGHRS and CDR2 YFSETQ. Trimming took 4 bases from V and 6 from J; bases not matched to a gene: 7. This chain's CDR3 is CASSLRTGFDTQYF. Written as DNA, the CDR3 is TGCGCCAGCAGCCTAAGGACAGGGTTCGATACGCAGTATTTT.

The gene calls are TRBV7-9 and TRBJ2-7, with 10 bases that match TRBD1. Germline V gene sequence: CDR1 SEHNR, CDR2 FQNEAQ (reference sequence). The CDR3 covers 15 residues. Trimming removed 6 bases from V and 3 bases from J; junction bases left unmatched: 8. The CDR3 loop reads CASRTTGGRDYEQYF. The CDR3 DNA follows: TGTGCCAGCAGAACGACAGGGGGCCGTGACTACGAGCAGTACTTC.

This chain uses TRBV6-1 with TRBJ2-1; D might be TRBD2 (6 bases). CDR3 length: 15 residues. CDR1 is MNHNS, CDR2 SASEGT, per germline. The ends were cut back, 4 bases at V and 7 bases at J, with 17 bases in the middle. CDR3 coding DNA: TGTGCCAGCAGTGCCTTTTTGGAGGGTGGAAATGAGCAGTTCTTC. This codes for CASSAFLEGGNEQFF.

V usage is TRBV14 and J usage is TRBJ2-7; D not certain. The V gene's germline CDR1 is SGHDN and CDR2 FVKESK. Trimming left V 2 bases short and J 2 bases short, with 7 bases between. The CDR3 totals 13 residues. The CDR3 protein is CASSQYRAYEQYF. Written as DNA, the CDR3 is TGTGCCAGCAGCCAATATCGAGCCTACGAGCAGTACTTC.

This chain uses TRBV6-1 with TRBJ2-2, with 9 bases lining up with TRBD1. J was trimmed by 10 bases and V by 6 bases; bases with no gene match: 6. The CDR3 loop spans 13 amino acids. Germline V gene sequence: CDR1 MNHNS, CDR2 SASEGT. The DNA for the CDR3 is TGTGCCAGCAGGGGACAGGGACCCGTGGAGCTGTTTTTT. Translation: CASRGQGPVELFF.

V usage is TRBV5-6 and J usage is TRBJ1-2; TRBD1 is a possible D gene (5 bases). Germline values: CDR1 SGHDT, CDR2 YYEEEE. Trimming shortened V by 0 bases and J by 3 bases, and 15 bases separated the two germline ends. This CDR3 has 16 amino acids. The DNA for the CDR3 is TGTGCCAGCAGCTTGGCCGGGAGGGGAATGGACTATGGCTACACCTTC. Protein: CASSLAGRGMDYGYTF.

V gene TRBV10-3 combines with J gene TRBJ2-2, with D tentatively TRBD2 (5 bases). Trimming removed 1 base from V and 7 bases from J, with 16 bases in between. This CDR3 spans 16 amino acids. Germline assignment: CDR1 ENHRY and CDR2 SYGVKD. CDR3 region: CAISEFFTGSNGELFF. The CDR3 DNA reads TGTGCCATCAGTGAGTTCTTTACGGGGTCAAACGGGGAGCTGTTTTTT.